This record looks at one T cell receptor (beta chain) sequence and its context. What it recognizes is unknown. Per the germline V gene, CDR1 is KGHSH and CDR2 is LQKENI. This CDR3 has 15 residues. V dropped 4 bases and J dropped 4 bases, with 11 bases sitting between them. The data are from a study of blood T cells in healthy people across ages. The use of a sample-barcoded 5' primer and a J-beta primer mix characterized a second PCR of 7 to 11 cycles. TCRdb reanalysed the 5' RACE reads using MiXCR and keeps one entry per CDR3 protein. The sample consists of about a million distinct CDR3 sequences, about 48% of them appearing once. Study-wide points: Donor CMV infection status was unknown, possibly confounding age-related changes in expanded clonotypes.

This TCR came from a man younger than 45 in good health. The rearrangement uses TRBV18 and TRBJ2-6, with D uncertain. Material: blood. The CDR3: CASSRVPPGANVLTF. The CDR3 region has the DNA TGTGCCAGCTCACGAGTCCCTCCCGGGGCCAACGTCCTGACTTTC.